One sample yielded the 24 T cell receptor beta chains listed below, sequenced in a study of vaccination and CD4 T cells after COVID-19. With the Oncomine TCR Beta short-read assay, DNA from cultured CD4+ T cells was sequenced. TCRdb reprocessed the PCR reads with MiXCR, giving one entry per CDR3 protein. The sample includes roughly 17,000 distinct CDR3 sequences, 35% to 50% of them seen just once. The antigens of these receptors remain unknown. As for treatment: roughly 10-day PBMC culture with coronavirus spike peptide pools or control peptides (ViraFEST assay). The input for sequencing was CD4+ T cells from blood, cultured in vitro, taken after SARS-CoV-2 vaccination. The source is a human donor who had recovered from COVID-19.

This clonotype was observed a single time. This chain uses TRBV6-5 with TRBJ2-5; 8 nucleotides line up with TRBD2. V was clipped by 2 bases and J by 5 bases; unmatched bases: 7. Germline-derived CDR1 and CDR2 are MNHEY and SVGAGI. The CDR3 consists of 15 residues. CDR3 in DNA: TGTGCCAGCAGTTACCGGGGACTAGATTCTGAGACCCAGTACTTC. Translation: CASSYRGLDSETQYF.

Points on this clonotype: At one boundary the junction diverges from the germline segment, which might be a read error. The rearrangement joins TRBV7-9 to TRBJ1-1; TRBD1 is a possible D gene (6 bases). Germline V gives CDR1 SEHNR, CDR2 FQNEAQ (reference sequence). The CDR3 runs to 14 residues. CDR3 DNA sequence: TGTGCCAGCAGCTTCAGGACAGCGAACACTGAAACTTTCTTT. It encodes CASSFRTANTETFF.

This chain links TRBV27 with TRBJ2-7, with D hard to call. Germline CDR1 reads MNHEY; CDR2 reads SMNVEV (reference sequence). V lost 6 bases and J lost 2, with 14 bases in between. The CDR3 has 14 residues. The CDR3 nucleotides read TGTGCCAGCAGACAGAGAATTCCCGCCTACGAGCAGTACTTC. It codes for CASRQRIPAYEQYF.

V is TRBV6-5 and J is TRBJ2-7; TRBD2 agrees at 7 bases. The ends lost 0 bases at V and 7 bases at J; junction bases unmatched: 15. Germline loops: CDR1 MNHEY, CDR2 SVGAGI. This CDR3 has 17 residues. The DNA for the CDR3 is TGTGCCAGCAGTTACTCGATAGGTAGCGGGCCCTACTTGGAGCAGTACTTC. Protein: CASSYSIGSGPYLEQYF.

This clonotype has just a few counts. The V gene is TRBV6-1, the J gene TRBJ2-2, with TRBD1 as a possible D gene (5 bases). The CDR3 runs 14 residues. Trimming took 3 bases from V and 5 from J, leaving 10 bases between them. Germline CDR1 MNHNS, CDR2 SASEGT. DNA for the CDR3: TGTGCCAGCAGTGAGACCAGGGTAACCGGGGAGCTGTTTTTT. It is translated as CASSETRVTGELFF.

This clonotype was seen only a few times. The rearrangement uses TRBV18 and TRBJ2-7; D unclear. The CDR3 loop spans 15 amino acids. Per germline, CDR1 KGHSH and CDR2 LQKENI. The V and J ends lost 3 bases and 5 bases respectively, with 17 bases between them. The CDR3 nucleotides read TGTGCCAGCTCACCCCTGGGTGTGGGCGCCCACGAGCAGTACTTC. Protein product: CASSPLGVGAHEQYF.

The chain combines TRBV7-2 with TRBJ2-7; TRBD2 matches at 11 bases. CDR1 SGHTA and CDR2 FQGNSA come from the germline V gene. Losses at the gene ends were 5 bases for V and 3 bases for J; bases not matched to a gene: 6. The CDR3 totals 15 residues. CDR3 DNA sequence: TGTGCCAGCAGCGCGGGACTAGCGGAGTACTACGAGCAGTACTTC. This codes for CASSAGLAEYYEQYF.

V and J are TRBV11-3 and TRBJ2-3; 7 bases line up with TRBD2. This CDR3 comprises 14 residues. Germline loops: CDR1 SGHNT, CDR2 YENEEA. With V trimmed by 4 bases and J by 4 bases, 5 bases remained unmatched. The CDR3 DNA reads TGTGCCAGCAGCTCGATTGGGGGGGCAGATACGCAGTATTTT. This translates into CASSSIGGADTQYF.

The chain couples TRBV11-2 to TRBJ2-7; TRBD2 agrees at 10 bases. The V and J ends lost 5 bases and 3 bases, in that order; junction bases with no gene match: 7. This CDR3 has 15 amino acids. Germline V CDR1 and CDR2: SGHAT, FQNNGV. CDR3 amino acids: CASSLGLADRYEQYF. The DNA of the CDR3 is TGTGCCAGCAGCCTCGGACTAGCGGACCGCTACGAGCAGTACTTC. Full variable domain (rest looked up from reference TRBV11-2 and TRBJ2-7): EAGVAQSPRYKIIEKRQSVAFWCNPISGHATLYWYQQILGQGPKLLIQFQNNGVVDDSQLPKDRFSAERLKGVDSTLKIQPAKLEDSAVYLCASSLGLADRYEQYFGPGTRLTVT.

As for this clonotype: Germline is not matched at one junction end, which may reflect a read error. The gene calls are TRBV15 and TRBJ2-7, with D possibly being TRBD1 (5 bases). This CDR3 spans 14 amino acids. CDR1 and CDR2 (germline): LNHNV, YYDKDF (reference sequence). The CDR3 nucleotides are TGTACCACCCAGCAGGGAAGGAGCTCCTACGAGCAGTACTTC. Translation gives CTTQQGRSSYEQYF.

There are a few counts of this clonotype. The chain combines TRBV4-2 with TRBJ2-5, with 8 bases aligning to TRBD2. Germline V lookup: CDR1 LGHNA, CDR2 YNFKEQ. The J segment lost 1 base and the V segment lost 5 bases, leaving 3 bases of the junction unmatched. The CDR3 loop spans 14 amino acids. This CDR3 is CASSEGLAQETQYF. In nucleotides, the CDR3 is TGTGCCAGCAGCGAAGGACTAGCCCAAGAGACCCAGTACTTC.

The chain couples TRBV20-1 to TRBJ2-7; 15 bases map to TRBD2. Germline-derived CDR1 and CDR2 are DFQATT and SNEGSKA (reference sequence). J gave up 6 bases and V 6 bases, and 15 bases lay outside the gene matches. This CDR3 comprises 17 residues. For the CDR3, the DNA is TGCAGTGCAAACCAAGAGGGACTAGCGGGAGGACTGGGCGAGCAGTACTTC. Translation gives CSANQEGLAGGLGEQYF.

The V gene is TRBV21-1, the J gene TRBJ1-5; the table assigns TRBD1, which was not confirmed against the DNA. TRBV21-1 is flagged as a pseudogene. CDR3 size: 18 residues. CDR3 sequence reads: CASSREGDRGRGGQPQHF. The CDR3 DNA reads as TGTGCCAGCAGTCGGGAGGGGGACAGGGGGCGCGGAGGACAGCCCCAGCATTTT.

The chain has TRBV20-1 and TRBJ2-5, with D tentatively TRBD1 (5 bases). Per germline, CDR1 DFQATT and CDR2 SNEGSKA (reference sequence). CDR3 length: 16 amino acids. The V end lost 0 bases, the J end lost 3 bases, and 17 bases lay between the germline ends. CDR3: CSARDPTGAPEETQYF. As DNA, the CDR3 is TGCAGTGCTAGAGATCCTACAGGAGCCCCCGAAGAGACCCAGTACTTC.

The chain links TRBV2 to TRBJ2-7; 12 bases are a match to TRBD2. The CDR3 consists of 13 residues. Germline V gene sequence: CDR1 SNHLY, CDR2 FYNNEI. J was trimmed by 10 bases and V by 5 bases; bases with no gene match: 6. CDR3 sequence reads: CASSPSGRAKQYF. The CDR3 DNA reads as TGTGCCAGCAGTCCTAGCGGGAGGGCCAAACAGTACTTC.

The J gene is TRBJ1-5, the V gene TRBV28; unclear D gene. V was trimmed by 6 bases and J by 1 base, leaving 16 bases between them. CDR1 is MDHEN and CDR2 is SYDVKM in the germline V gene. This CDR3 has 16 residues. CDR3 DNA: TGTGCCAGCAGCCCCCTTAGGGCAGCAAGCAATCAGCCCCAGCATTTT. Its translation is CASSPLRAASNQPQHF.

There are a few counts of this clonotype. The genes are TRBV4-2 and TRBJ2-3; tentative D call: TRBD2 (6 bases). The CDR3 has 16 residues. V was cut by 0 bases and J by 2 bases, with 12 bases left in between. Germline V gene data show CDR1 as LGHNA and CDR2 as YNFKEQ. CDR3 residues: CASSQEGRDSTDTQYF. DNA of the CDR3: TGTGCCAGCAGCCAAGAAGGGCGGGATTCCACAGATACGCAGTATTTT.

The sample holds a few counts of this clonotype. In DNA form, the CDR3 reads TGTGCCAGCAGCTTCAACAATTCACCCCTCCACTTT. This gives the protein CASSFNNSPLHF. V is TRBV7-9 and J is TRBJ1-6, with D unresolved. The CDR3 runs to 12 residues. Germline loops: CDR1 SEHNR, CDR2 FQNEAQ (reference sequence). Deletions cut 3 bases from V and 7 bases from J, with 4 bases between. Drawing the rest from reference TRBV7-9 and TRBJ1-6, the complete variable domain is DTGVSQNPRHKITKRGQNVTFRCDPISEHNRLYWYRQTLGQGPEFLTYFQNEAQLEKSRLLSDRFSAERPKGSFSTLEIQRTEQGDSAMYLCASSFNNSPLHFGNGTRLTVT.

This rearrangement joins TRBV18 to TRBJ2-1; D possibly corresponds to TRBD2 (6 bases). The ends were cut back, 3 bases at V and 5 bases at J, with 11 bases in the middle. The CDR3 sequence is 14 residues long. CDR1 is KGHSH and CDR2 is LQKENI in the germline V gene. This CDR3 is CASSPFAGNNEQFF. Written as DNA, the CDR3 is TGTGCCAGCTCACCCTTTGCGGGAAACAATGAGCAGTTCTTC.

The chain employs TRBV28 and TRBJ2-1; TRBD1 is a possible D gene (6 bases). Trimming took off 2 bases at V and 3 bases at J, with 14 bases between the two ends. The length of the CDR3 is 16 residues. Germline-derived CDR1 and CDR2 are MDHEN and SYDVKM. The CDR3 reads CASSLTRTVLYNEQFF. For the CDR3, the DNA is TGTGCCAGCAGTTTAACGAGGACAGTTCTCTACAATGAGCAGTTCTTC. The variable domain in full, completed from reference TRBV28 and TRBJ2-1, reads DVKVTQSSRYLVKRTGEKVFLECVQDMDHENMFWYRQDPGLGLRLIYFSYDVKMKEKGDIPEGYSVSREKKERFSLILESASTNQTSMYLCASSLTRTVLYNEQFFGPGTRLTVL.

This clonotype has only a few counts. J is TRBJ2-1 and V is TRBV10-3; TRBD2 agrees at 13 bases. The CDR3 runs 18 residues. Germline V CDR1 and CDR2: ENHRY, SYGVKD. V lost 11 bases, J lost 0 bases, and 13 bases stayed unmatched. This CDR3 is CAAMPGLAGRSSYNEQFF. CDR3 DNA sequence: TGTGCCGCCATGCCGGGACTAGCGGGAAGGAGCTCCTACAATGAGCAGTTCTTC.

This clonotype is classed as medium-sized. The chain employs TRBV6-4 and TRBJ2-2; maybe TRBD2 (6 bases). CDR1 is MRHNA and CDR2 is SNTAGT in the germline V gene. This CDR3 is built from 13 residues. V lost 0 bases and J 7 bases, leaving 6 bases between the germline ends. CDR3 bases: TGTGCCAGCAGTGACTCGACTAGCGGGGAGCTGTTTTTT. Encoded protein: CASSDSTSGELFF.

The chain is built from TRBV7-2 and TRBJ2-3; D not certain. The ends were cut back, 7 bases at V and 0 bases at J, with 11 bases in the middle. The CDR3 spans 14 residues. Looked up from germline, CDR1 is SGHTA and CDR2 is FQGNSA. In DNA form, the CDR3 reads TGTGCCAGCAACCCAACCTTTAGCACAGATACGCAGTATTTT. Encoded protein: CASNPTFSTDTQYF.

The chain is built from TRBV7-2 and TRBJ2-7, with D tentatively TRBD2 (5 bases). V gave up 1 base and J gave up 4 bases, with 14 bases separating them. CDR1 and CDR2 from the germline V gene are SGHTA and FQGNSA. The CDR3 consists of 15 residues. As DNA, the CDR3 is TGTGCCAGCAGCTTAGTTAGGGAGTCCTTATACGAGCAGTACTTC. It specifies CASSLVRESLYEQYF.